The TCR beta chain under discussion was sequenced for a study of blood T cells in healthy people across ages. Findings of the study overall: Calculation of diversity from one million T cells yielded estimates considered to be underestimates. With naive T cell percentage, TCR beta diversity showed a strong correlation.

The CDR3 length is 15 residues. Trimming took 1 base from V and 2 from J, leaving 11 bases between them. Germline V lookup: CDR1 SGHRS, CDR2 YFSETQ. This clonotype came up many times. Its antigen is not identified. Next came a second PCR, run for about 7 to 11 cycles, which used a sample-barcoded 5' primer along with a J-beta primer mix. Via MiXCR, TCRdb re-called the 5' RACE reads, giving one row per CDR3 protein. Of about 1.6 million distinct CDR3 sequences listed, around 35% are singletons. The sample taken for sequencing was blood. V and J are TRBV5-1 and TRBJ2-3; D might be TRBD1 (6 bases). This TCR came from a woman aged 25 to 39 in good health. CDR3 sequence reads: CASSLSGQNTDTQYF. CDR3 in DNA: TGCGCCAGCAGCTTGAGTGGACAGAACACAGATACGCAGTATTTT.